The rows below give T cell receptor beta chains drawn from one sample of a study of cytomegalovirus exposure and HLA in healthy donors. Sequencing used immunoSEQ multiplex PCR; TCRdb keeps in-frame clones, though not all of them. The table lists over 100,000 clones, around 74% of them singletons. Sequencing input: PBMCs. The receptors shown here come from a man younger than 45 in good health and CMV-seropositive. Each CDR3 is given with its conserved first and last residue. D genes are given only for firm matches. Size is omitted from some rows. Given values are once, few, many or a class for expanded clones.

d_gene,j_gene,abundance,v_gene,CDR3aa,CDR3nt
TRBD1,TRBJ1-5,.,TRBV29-1,CSVEFTGEPNQPQHF,TGCAGCGTTGAGTTCACAGGGGAGCCCAATCAGCCCCAGCATTTT
.,TRBJ1-1,.,TRBV5-1,CASSLRGRGTEAFF,TGCGCCAGCAGCTTGCGGGGCCGGGGGACTGAAGCTTTCTTT
.,TRBJ1-2,.,TRBV2,CASSGQIYGYPF,TGTGCCAGCAGTGGACAGATCTATGGCTACCCCTTC
TRBD1,TRBJ2-7,.,TRBV27,CASSTAGTGWDEQYF,TGTGCCAGCAGCACAGCCGGGACAGGTTGGGACGAGCAGTACTTC
.,TRBJ1-2,.,TRBV28,CASSLGRGYGYTF,TGTGCCAGCAGTTTAGGCAGGGGCTATGGCTACACCTTC
TRBD1,TRBJ1-1,many,TRBV28,CASNRGDGRNTEAFF,TGTGCCAGCAACAGGGGGGACGGGAGGAACACTGAAGCTTTCTTT
.,TRBJ2-7,.,TRBV6-5,CASSYSRDLPYEQYF,TGTGCCAGCAGTTACTCGCGAGATTTACCCTACGAGCAGTACTTC
TRBD1,TRBJ1-1,.,TRBV10-2,CASRQGARGNTEAFF,TGCGCCAGCCGACAGGGGGCGAGGGGGAACACTGAAGCTTTCTTT
.,TRBJ2-7,.,TRBV11-2,CASSPPSRAYEQYF,TGTGCCAGCAGCCCCCCAAGTAGAGCCTACGAGCAGTACTTC
TRBD1,TRBJ2-7,.,TRBV19,CASSGTGVTYEQYF,TGTGCCAGTAGTGGGACAGGGGTTACCTACGAGCAGTACTTC
TRBD1,TRBJ1-5,.,TRBV5-6,CASSSRGTGDQPQHF,TGTGCCAGCAGCTCACGGGGGACAGGTGATCAGCCCCAGCATTTT
TRBD2,TRBJ2-3,once,TRBV6-1,CASSEGLAGSTDTQYF,TGTGCCAGCAGTGAGGGACTAGCGGGGAGCACAGATACGCAGTATTTT
.,TRBJ2-1,.,TRBV15,CATSGDRYNEQFF,TGTGCCACCAGCGGAGACAGGTACAATGAGCAGTTCTTC
TRBD2,TRBJ2-1,.,TRBV4-3,CASSQDGLAGGNEQFF,TGCGCCAGCAGCCAAGATGGACTAGCGGGAGGAAATGAGCAGTTCTTC
.,TRBJ2-1,.,TRBV9,CASSGPLGGQHEQFF,TGTGCCAGCAGCGGGCCCTTAGGGGGTCAGCATGAGCAGTTCTTC
TRBD2,TRBJ2-7,.,TRBV5-1,CASSPSTQLSGGGKYF,TGCGCCAGCAGCCCTTCCACCCAACTTAGCGGGGGAGGCAAGTACTTC
.,TRBJ2-3,.,TRBV28,CASGSGADTQYF,TGTGCCAGTGGCTCAGGGGCAGATACGCAGTATTTT
TRBD1,TRBJ1-2,.,TRBV9,CASSEGDRAVKNGYTF,TGTGCCAGCAGCGAGGGGGACAGGGCCGTTAAGAATGGCTACACCTTC
.,TRBJ1-2,.,TRBV30,CAWSPGIRVNYGYTF,TGTGCCTGGAGTCCCGGAATCAGGGTTAACTATGGCTACACCTTC
.,TRBJ2-7,.,TRBV5-1,CASSLDNYEQYF,TGCGCCAGCAGCTTGGACAACTACGAGCAGTACTTC
.,TRBJ1-5,.,TRBV7-9,CSVGDQPQHF,TGTTCCGTCGGGGATCAGCCCCAGCATTTT
.,TRBJ1-2,.,TRBV21-1,CASSKGQGGYTF,TGTGCCAGCAGCAAAGGGCAGGGCGGCTACACCTTC
.,TRBJ2-7,.,TRBV28,CASRRPTGYEQYF,TGTGCCAGCAGGAGACCAACAGGCTACGAGCAGTACTTC
.,TRBJ1-1,.,TRBV5-4,CASSPLLRDTEAFF,TGTGCCAGCAGCCCCCTGTTACGGGACACTGAAGCTTTCTTT
.,TRBJ2-7,few,TRBV21-1,CASSKGLAGDSYEQYF,TGTGCCAGCAGCAAAGGGCTAGCGGGGGACTCCTACGAGCAGTACTTC
.,TRBJ1-1,.,TRBV6-6,CASSYSDSRNEAFF,TGTGCCAGCAGTTACTCTGACAGCCGGAATGAAGCTTTCTTT
.,TRBJ1-1,.,TRBV29-1,CSARTVEAFF,TGCAGCGCTCGGACTGTAGAAGCTTTCTTT
TRBD1,TRBJ2-7,few,TRBV2,CASSALTGLSYEQYF,TGTGCCAGCAGTGCCTTGACAGGGCTCTCCTACGAGCAGTACTTC
.,TRBJ1-2,.,TRBV27,CASSLGAEPFYGYTF,TGTGCCAGCAGTTTGGGGGCGGAGCCCTTCTATGGCTACACCTTC
TRBD1,TRBJ1-2,.,TRBV5-1,CASSLEGQGNGYTF,TGCGCCAGCAGCTTGGAAGGACAGGGGAATGGCTACACCTTC
TRBD1,TRBJ2-1,.,TRBV11-3,CASSAGTDNEQFF,TGTGCCAGCAGCGCCGGGACAGACAATGAGCAGTTCTTC
TRBD2,TRBJ2-1,.,TRBV7-9,CASRLGGTSGDEQFF,TGTGCCAGCAGACTAGGAGGGACTAGCGGGGATGAGCAGTTCTTC
.,TRBJ2-5,once,TRBV7-3,CANSPTGLQETQYF,TGTGCCAACAGCCCAACAGGTCTGCAAGAGACCCAGTACTTC
TRBD1,TRBJ1-2,.,TRBV6-1,CASSEATRQGSYTF,TGTGCCAGCAGTGAAGCGACCCGACAGGGGAGCTACACCTTC
.,TRBJ2-1,.,TRBV6-1,CASSEHPQGTYNEQFF,TGTGCCAGCAGTGAGCATCCACAGGGCACCTACAATGAGCAGTTCTTC
.,TRBJ1-5,.,TRBV28,CASSQGYAYSNQPQHF,TGTGCCAGCAGCCAGGGGTATGCGTATAGCAATCAGCCCCAGCATTTT
.,TRBJ1-2,few,TRBV20-1,CSAFREHGYTF,TGCAGTGCTTTCCGGGAGCATGGCTACACCTTC
TRBD1,TRBJ1-5,once,TRBV10-2,CASTDDRARFDQPQHF,TGCGCCAGCACGGATGACAGGGCCCGGTTTGATCAGCCCCAGCATTTT
.,TRBJ2-1,.,TRBV12-5,CASGSNRAGAYNEQFF,TGTGCTAGTGGTTCCAACAGAGCTGGCGCCTACAATGAGCAGTTCTTC
.,TRBJ1-1,few,TRBV5-5,CASSFYTGNTEAFF,TGTGCCAGCAGCTTCTATACAGGGAACACTGAAGCTTTCTTT
TRBD1,TRBJ1-2,.,TRBV11-2,CASGPGDRTIPNYGYTF,TGTGCCAGCGGTCCCGGGGACAGGACAATTCCTAACTATGGCTACACCTTC
TRBD1,TRBJ1-3,.,TRBV19,CASKPGTGGNTIYF,TGTGCCAGTAAACCCGGGACAGGGGGAAACACCATATATTTT